This passage covers 25 T cell receptor beta chains from one sample sequenced in a study of cytomegalovirus exposure and HLA in healthy donors. PCR employed 60 Vbeta and 13 Jbeta primers. The table came from immunoSEQ multiplex PCR; TCRdb's copy has only in-frame clones and leaves some out. The data hold 100,000 to 150,000 clones, with roughly 9% observed a single time. Sequences were obtained from PBMCs. The receptors were sampled from a woman in her forties in good health and CMV-seropositive.

This clone was recorded a few times. At the DNA level, this CDR3 is encoded by other sequences in the same sample as well. The CDR3: CASSSTYEQYF. Here the CDR3 DNA reads TGTGCCAGCAGCTCTACTTACGAGCAGTACTTC. The chain recombines TRBV7-9 with TRBJ2-7; D is unclear. The length of the CDR3 is 11 residues. Germline CDR1 reads SEHNR; CDR2 reads FQNEAQ (reference sequence). The V end was cut by 4 bases, the J end by 4 bases, with 5 bases between.

This clone was counted between two and nine times. V usage is TRBV2 and J usage is TRBJ1-1; weak D call: TRBD1 (5 bases). CDR1 and CDR2 (germline): SNHLY, FYNNEI. The CDR3 contains 15 residues. V dropped 1 base and J dropped 3 bases, with 12 bases sitting between them. CDR3 sequence reads: CASSEEAGGDTEAFF. The CDR3 nucleotides are TGTGCCAGCAGTGAAGAAGCGGGGGGGGACACTGAAGCTTTCTTT.

The chain combines TRBV7-2 with TRBJ1-3; 8 nucleotides agree with TRBD1. The CDR3 consists of 16 residues. Germline values: CDR1 SGHTA, CDR2 FQGNSA. V dropped 0 bases and J dropped 2; count of bases not matched to a gene: 3. The CDR3 reads CASSLAQGAPGNTIYF. In DNA, the CDR3 is TGTGCCAGCAGCTTAGCTCAGGGGGCCCCTGGAAACACCATATATTTT.

V usage is TRBV19 and J usage is TRBJ1-4; 8 bases are a match to TRBD1. J lost 5 bases, V lost 6 bases, and 5 bases had no gene match. This CDR3 has 14 residues. CDR1 is LNHDA, CDR2 SQIVND, per germline (reference sequence). This CDR3 reads CASRKTGENEKLFF. The CDR3 DNA is TGTGCCAGTAGAAAGACAGGGGAGAATGAAAAACTGTTTTTT. The full variable domain, completed using reference TRBV19 and TRBJ1-4, is DGGITQSPKYLFRKEGQNVTLSCEQNLNHDAMYWYRQDPGQGLRLIYYSQIVNDFQKGDIAEGYSVSREKKESFPLTVTSAQKNPTAFYLCASRKTGENEKLFFGSGTQLSVL.

The chain carries TRBV13 and TRBJ1-1, with D uncertain. V was trimmed by 5 bases and J by 5 bases, leaving 12 bases between them. The CDR3 is 13 residues long. Per germline, CDR1 PRHDT and CDR2 FYEKMQ (reference sequence). In nucleotides, the CDR3 is TGTGCCAGCAGCCCTGAAGGGAGGACTGAAGCTTTCTTT. This encodes CASSPEGRTEAFF.

This chain joins TRBV30 and TRBJ2-7; D possibly corresponds to TRBD2 (5 bases). Germline V CDR1 and CDR2: GTSNPN, SVGIG (reference sequence). CDR3 length: 13 residues. The V end was cut by 3 bases, the J end by 2 bases, with 11 bases between. The CDR3 here is CAWSLFGAYEQYF. The DNA of the CDR3 is TGTGCCTGGAGCCTCTTCGGGGCCTACGAGCAGTACTTC.

The rearrangement joins TRBV19 to TRBJ2-5; a possible D gene is TRBD2 (7 bases). Trimming shortened V by 6 bases and J by 0 bases, and 23 bases separated the two germline ends. Germline-derived CDR1 and CDR2 are LNHDA and SQIVND (reference sequence). The CDR3 loop spans 18 amino acids. CDR3 coding DNA: TGTGCCAGTAGCCCGGACTCGCGGGGGCCGCCCTACCAAGAGACCCAGTACTTC. It encodes CASSPDSRGPPYQETQYF.

Only a few counts were recorded for this clone. The chain employs TRBV19 and TRBJ2-5; tentative D call: TRBD1 (5 bases). Germline loops: CDR1 LNHDA, CDR2 SQIVND (reference sequence). The V gene lost 3 bases and the J gene lost 5 bases, with 10 bases spanning the gap. The length of the CDR3 is 13 residues. CDR3 residues: CASSIQGAETQYF. CDR3 nucleotides: TGTGCCAGTAGTATTCAGGGTGCGGAGACCCAGTACTTC.

This clone was counted only a few times. CDR3 coding DNA: TGTGCCAGCAGTGAAGCGGGAGCAGGGGGCGCATTATATACGCAGTATTTT. This translates into CASSEAGAGGALYTQYF. This rearrangement joins TRBV2 to TRBJ2-3; 8 nucleotides agree with TRBD1. Germline CDR1 reads SNHLY; CDR2 reads FYNNEI. Trimming at V came to 0 bases and at J to 7 bases, leaving 12 bases not matched to a gene. CDR3 length equals 17 residues.

The chain carries TRBV7-7 and TRBJ2-2; D remains ambiguous. V shed 5 bases and J shed 2 bases, with 15 bases lying between them. This CDR3 is built from 16 residues. Germline values: CDR1 SSHAT, CDR2 FNYEAQ (reference sequence). CDR3 bases: TGTGCCAGCAGCCCTAGGCCCCCAACTAACACCGGGGAGCTGTTTTTT. Encoded protein: CASSPRPPTNTGELFF. The complete variable domain, with remaining parts taken from reference TRBV7-7 and TRBJ2-2, reads GAGVSQSPRYKVTKRGQDVTLRCDPISSHATLYWYQQALGQGPEFLTYFNYEAQPDKSGLPSDRFSAERPEGSISTLTIQRTEQRDSAMYRCASSPRPPTNTGELFFGEGSRLTVL.

This clone has only a few counts. CDR3 residues: CASSSRGRRTMNEQFF. The CDR3 DNA reads as TGTGCCAGCAGCTCGAGGGGTCGCAGGACTATGAATGAGCAGTTCTTC. The genes are TRBV7-3 and TRBJ2-1; D is perhaps TRBD2 (6 bases). Germline loops: CDR1 SGHTA, CDR2 FQGTGA. V dropped 4 bases and J dropped 7 bases, with 20 bases sitting between them. The CDR3 is 16 residues long.

The chain combines TRBV7-6 with TRBJ2-7, with 7 positions matching TRBD2. The trim removed 5 bases at V and 0 bases at J, leaving 1 base unmatched. CDR1 and CDR2 from the germline V gene are SGHVS and FNYEAQ. This CDR3 comprises 13 residues. As DNA, the CDR3 is TGTGCCAGCAGCCGCGGGGGCTCCTACGAGCAGTACTTC. Translated: CASSRGGSYEQYF.

The rearrangement joins TRBV30 to TRBJ1-1; 9 bases map to TRBD1. J lost 2 bases, V lost 1 base, and 17 bases had no gene match. The V gene's germline CDR1 is GTSNPN and CDR2 SVGIG (reference sequence). The CDR3 covers 19 residues. The CDR3 is CAWSAYRGQLGAANTEAFF. In DNA, the CDR3 is TGTGCCTGGAGTGCTTACAGGGGGCAGCTAGGGGCAGCTAACACTGAAGCTTTCTTT.

This clone showed up just a few times. V gene TRBV2 combines with J gene TRBJ2-4, with 8 bases fitting TRBD2. The germline CDR1 and CDR2 sequences are SNHLY and FYNNEI. There are 15 residues in the CDR3. Unmatched junction bases numbered 13, after V lost 6 bases and J lost 9 bases. The DNA of the CDR3 is TGTGCCAGCAGGGCGGCGGGGGGCCAAACACTCATTCAGTACTTC. It encodes CASRAAGGQTLIQYF.

This clone was detected only a few times. The V call is TRBV30, the J call TRBJ2-1; 13 bases agree with TRBD2. The CDR3 sequence is 13 residues long. The germline V gene has CDR1 GTSNPN and CDR2 SVGIG (reference sequence). Trimming cost V 6 bases and J 8 bases; bases outside gene matches: 4. CDR3 loop: CACTSGGAYEQFF. For the CDR3, the DNA is TGTGCCTGTACTAGCGGGGGGGCCTATGAGCAGTTCTTC.

This clone was detected a few times. This CDR3 reads CASSANSRTGIATNEKLFF. The CDR3 DNA reads TGTGCCAGCTCAGCAAATTCCAGGACAGGGATTGCAACTAATGAAAAACTGTTTTTT. V and J are TRBV18 and TRBJ1-4; 8 nucleotides line up with TRBD1. V dropped 5 bases and J dropped 0; count of bases not matched to a gene: 14. The germline CDR1 and CDR2 sequences are KGHSH and LQKENI. The CDR3 length is 19 residues.

This clone turned up a few times. The chain joins TRBV18 to TRBJ1-2, with D uncertain. Trimming shortened V by 2 bases and J by 7 bases, and 14 bases separated the two germline ends. Germline V gives CDR1 KGHSH, CDR2 LQKENI. CDR3 length: 14 amino acids. CDR3 nucleotides: TGTGCCAGCTCACCATTTACGGCGGAGCCTGGCTACACCTTC. Protein product: CASSPFTAEPGYTF.

The chain has TRBV25-1 and TRBJ2-7; D possibly corresponds to TRBD2 (5 bases). V lost 4 bases and J 3 bases, leaving 13 bases between the germline ends. CDR3 length: 14 amino acids. Germline V gene sequence: CDR1 MGHDK, CDR2 SYGVNS. The CDR3 sequence: CASSASPGYYEQYF. As DNA, the CDR3 is TGTGCCAGCAGTGCCTCACCGGGATACTACGAGCAGTACTTC.

The chain joins TRBV9 to TRBJ2-1, with 7 positions matching TRBD2. Germline assignment: CDR1 SGDLS and CDR2 YYNGEE. This CDR3 has 16 amino acids. V shed 0 bases and J 2 bases; nucleotides not matched to a gene: 5. This CDR3 is CASSVGASGAYNEQFF. The CDR3 DNA reads TGTGCCAGCAGCGTAGGGGCCAGCGGGGCCTACAATGAGCAGTTCTTC.

This clone occurred a few times. The chain has TRBV1 and TRBJ1-2; the D call of TRBD1 is as the table states it, not checked on the DNA. TRBV1 is shown as a pseudogene. CDR3 length: 15 residues. This CDR3 is CTSSHGTEGIYGYTF. In DNA form, the CDR3 reads TGCACCAGCAGCCATGGGACAGAAGGTATCTATGGCTACACCTTC.

This clone showed up just a few times. The chain couples TRBV10-3 to TRBJ2-7; a possible D gene is TRBD2 (6 bases). The ends were cut back, 6 bases at V and 3 bases at J, with 15 bases in the middle. The CDR3 covers 14 residues. Germline-derived CDR1 and CDR2 are ENHRY and SYGVKD. CDR3 nucleotide sequence: TGTGCCATCAGCAACCGGGGGAACCACTACGAGCAGTACTTC. It translates to CAISNRGNHYEQYF.

The sample holds a few counts of this clone. The sample holds other DNA sequences that translate to the same CDR3. The chain is built from TRBV4-1 and TRBJ2-7, with D possibly TRBD2 on 5 matching bases. Per the germline V gene, CDR1 is MGHRA and CDR2 is YSYEKL. This CDR3 is 18 amino acids long. With 2 bases removed from V and 6 bases from J, the gap between germline ends came to 26 bases. The CDR3 DNA sequence: TGCGCCAGCAGCCAATTCGAGGGTAGGGCGCCACCCTTTCGCGAGCAGTACTTC. It yields the protein CASSQFEGRAPPFREQYF.

This clone showed up just a few times. This chain uses TRBV30 with TRBJ2-7, with D possibly being TRBD2 (6 bases). The CDR3 totals 13 residues. With 3 bases removed from V and 9 bases from J, the gap between germline ends came to 18 bases. CDR1 is GTSNPN and CDR2 is SVGIG in the germline V gene (reference sequence). This CDR3 is CAWSFSGDRGQYF. CDR3 bases: TGTGCCTGGAGCTTTTCGGGGGACCGGGGGCAGTACTTC.

This clone has just a few counts. This sequence joins TRBV5-4 and TRBJ1-1; D is perhaps TRBD1 (5 bases). Trimming took off 5 bases at V and 3 bases at J, with 17 bases between the two ends. The CDR3 length is 15 residues. Germline V gene sequence: CDR1 SGHNT, CDR2 YYREEE (reference sequence). CDR3: CASSTLERGDTEAFF. CDR3 sequence (DNA): TGTGCCAGCAGTACGTTAGAAAGGGGCGACACTGAAGCTTTCTTT.

The V and J genes are TRBV7-2 and TRBJ1-2; D remains unclear. The germline V gene encodes CDR1 SGHTA and CDR2 FQGNSA. This CDR3 spans 13 amino acids. Trimming removed 1 base at V and 2 bases at J, with 5 bases between. CDR3 DNA sequence: TGTGCCAGCAGCTTAGGGGCCAACTATGGCTACACCTTC. This encodes CASSLGANYGYTF. Combining the CDR3 with reference TRBV7-2 and TRBJ1-2 gives the whole variable domain GAGVSQSPSNKVTEKGKDVELRCDPISGHTALYWYRQSLGQGLEFLIYFQGNSAPDKSGLPSDRFSAERTGGSVSTLTIQRTQQEDSAVYLCASSLGANYGYTFGSGTRLTVV.